Included here is one T cell receptor (beta chain) sequence, with context. This record comes from a study of long-term antiretroviral therapy in people with HIV. Version v3.0 of the immunoSEQ assay was performed at survey level. Produced via immunoSEQ multiplex PCR; TCRdb's table is partial and in-frame only. The repertoire consists of about 25,000 clones, with around 86% occurring once and the leading ten covering around 4%. CDR3 length: 17 amino acids. Germline V gene data show CDR1 as MGHRA and CDR2 as YSYEKL. V gave up 5 bases and J gave up 0 bases; unmatched junction bases: 9. This TCR derives from a woman under 40 with HIV. Sequenced material: unsorted PBMCs, taken 1.9 years after starting antiretroviral therapy. This sequence joins TRBV4-1 and TRBJ1-3, with 8 bases matching TRBD1. For the CDR3, the DNA is TGCGCCAGCAGCTCAAGGACAGGGACACTCTCTGGAAACACCATATATTTT. It yields the protein CASSSRTGTLSGNTIYF.